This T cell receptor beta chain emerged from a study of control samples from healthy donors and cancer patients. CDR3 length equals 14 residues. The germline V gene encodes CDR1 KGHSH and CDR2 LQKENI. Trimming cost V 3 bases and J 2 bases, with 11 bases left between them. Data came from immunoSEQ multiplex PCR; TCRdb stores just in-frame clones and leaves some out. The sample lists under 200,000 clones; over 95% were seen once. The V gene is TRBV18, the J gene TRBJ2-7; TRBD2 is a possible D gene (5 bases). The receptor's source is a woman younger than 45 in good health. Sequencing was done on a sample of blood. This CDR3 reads CASSPEDGTYEQYF. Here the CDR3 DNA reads TGTGCCAGCTCACCGGAGGACGGAACCTACGAGCAGTACTTC.